These 24 T cell receptor beta chains originate from one sample sequenced in a study of blood T cells in healthy people across ages (dated by TCRdb to between 2014 and 2016). The library came from 5' RACE. Data came from an Illumina HiSeq 2500. A second PCR of 7 to 11 cycles was performed with a sample-barcoded 5' primer and a J-beta primer mix. The raw public reads went through TCRdb reprocessing: fastp at Q25, MiXCR clone calling, in-frame beta chains kept. CDR3 protein duplicates are merged, each entry listing the most common genes and DNA. In this sample the table shows some 760,000 distinct CDR3 sequences, roughly 25% of which occur a single time. The ten largest clones take up approximately 3.7% of the sample. These data were also reused for a study on T cells of mothers and their children.

Source material: blood. The source of these receptors is a boy younger than 18 in good health.

This clonotype was observed at least ten times. V usage is TRBV28 and J usage is TRBJ2-5, with a weak D call TRBD2 (5 bases). The V gene lost 7 bases and the J gene lost 5 bases, with 14 bases spanning the gap. The germline gives CDR1 MDHEN, CDR2 SYDVKM. CDR3 length: 13 amino acids. The CDR3: CASNSVVPETQYF. The CDR3 bases are TGTGCCAGCAATAGCGTGGTGCCGGAGACCCAGTACTTC.

Only a few counts were recorded for this clonotype. The chain uses TRBV12-3 or TRBV12-4 and TRBJ2-4; 12 nucleotides line up with TRBD2. CDR3 length: 17 residues. Unmatched junction bases numbered 14, after V lost 8 bases and J lost 6 bases. The CDR3 sequence: CASSPRLAGGEGNIQYF. In nucleotides, the CDR3 is TGTGCCAGCTCCCCTAGGCTAGCGGGAGGGGAGGGAAACATTCAGTACTTC.

The V gene is TRBV10-3, the J gene TRBJ1-2, with TRBD1 identical over 8 bases. This CDR3 has 16 amino acids. In germline, CDR1 is ENHRY, CDR2 SYGVKD. The trim removed 3 bases at V and 0 bases at J, leaving 6 bases unmatched. The DNA of the CDR3 is TGTGCCATCAGTGATCCGGACAGGGCAACTAACTATGGCTACACCTTC. Its protein product is CAISDPDRATNYGYTF.

This clonotype was found a few times. CDR3 sequence (DNA): TGCAGTGCCGGACTAGCGGGACGAACCTACGAGCAGTACTTC. Protein sequence: CSAGLAGRTYEQYF. This chain uses TRBV20-1 with TRBJ2-7; TRBD2 agrees at 12 bases. This CDR3 contains 14 residues. CDR1 and CDR2 (germline): DFQATT, SNEGSKA (reference sequence). V was clipped by 6 bases and J by 2 bases; unmatched bases: 5.

The chain employs TRBV7-9 and TRBJ2-1; D unresolved. CDR3 length equals 14 residues. Looked up from germline, CDR1 is SEHNR and CDR2 is FQNEAQ (reference sequence). V lost 5 bases, J lost 6 bases, and 14 bases lay in between. The CDR3 DNA sequence: TGTGCCAGCAGCCCTCGGGCCGGAATCAATGAGCAGTTCTTC. This sequence encodes CASSPRAGINEQFF.

This clonotype was counted between two and nine times. The chain joins TRBV7-9 to TRBJ1-5, with TRBD1 identical over 7 bases. CDR1 and CDR2 from the germline V gene are SEHNR and FQNEAQ (reference sequence). With 5 bases clipped from V and 7 bases from J, the junction kept 5 bases outside the gene matches. The CDR3 runs to 13 residues. CDR3 region: CASSGTGEQPQHF. DNA of the CDR3: TGTGCCAGCAGCGGCACAGGGGAGCAGCCCCAGCATTTT.

This clonotype was seen just once. The V gene is TRBV20-1, the J gene TRBJ2-4; the match to TRBD1 covers 7 bases. Germline loops: CDR1 DFQATT, CDR2 SNEGSKA (reference sequence). J was trimmed by 8 bases and V by 6 bases; bases with no gene match: 16. CDR3 length equals 15 residues. CDR3 region: CSATDRFPQGDIQYF. The DNA of the CDR3 is TGCAGTGCGACGGACAGGTTCCCGCAGGGGGACATTCAGTACTTC.

J is TRBJ2-3 and V is TRBV24-1; 8 positions agree with TRBD2. The germline V gene has CDR1 KGHDR and CDR2 SFDVKD. The J segment lost 5 bases and the V segment lost 4 bases, leaving 22 bases of the junction unmatched. The CDR3 covers 20 residues. The CDR3 reads CATSEPRPVPRGGVGDTQYF. CDR3 DNA: TGTGCCACCAGTGAACCAAGGCCGGTCCCTCGGGGGGGAGTTGGAGATACGCAGTATTTT.

This clonotype was recorded a few times. V and J are TRBV9 and TRBJ1-2; D possibly corresponds to TRBD1 (5 bases). The CDR3 loop spans 12 amino acids. Trimming pared 5 bases from V and 12 bases from J, leaving 17 bases between. Germline CDR1 SGDLS, CDR2 YYNGEE. CDR3 sequence reads: CASRNSGFGHTF. For the CDR3, the DNA is TGTGCCAGCAGAAACTCAGGGTTCGGCCACACCTTC.

This clonotype came up a few times. The CDR3 here is CASSLSTQPSTDTQYF. The CDR3 nucleotides are TGTGCCAGCAGCCTATCGACACAGCCTAGCACAGATACGCAGTATTTT. The chain links TRBV11-2 to TRBJ2-3, with D unclear. Trimming shortened V by 5 bases and J by 0 bases, and 15 bases separated the two germline ends. CDR1 and CDR2 from the germline V gene are SGHAT and FQNNGV. The CDR3 has 16 amino acids.

Here the CDR3 DNA reads TGCGCCAGCAGCCAATCAGTCGAGTGGGGACCCTACGAGCAGTACTTC. It encodes CASSQSVEWGPYEQYF. The rearrangement joins TRBV4-3 to TRBJ2-7; D is tentatively TRBD1 or TRBD2 (5 bases each). The length of the CDR3 is 16 residues. The germline V gene has CDR1 LGHNA and CDR2 YSLEER. The ends were cut back, 2 bases at V and 2 bases at J, with 16 bases in the middle.

The V and J genes are TRBV27 and TRBJ1-1; possibly TRBD1 for D (6 bases). The CDR3 runs to 15 residues. CDR1 MNHEY and CDR2 SMNVEV come from the germline V gene (reference sequence). V dropped 6 bases and J dropped 2 bases, with 16 bases sitting between them. The CDR3 reads CASRPLTGSNTEAFF. The CDR3 DNA reads TGTGCCAGCAGGCCTCTGACAGGTTCCAACACTGAAGCTTTCTTT.

There are a few counts of this clonotype. The junction differs from germline at one of its ends, possibly a read error. The V call is TRBV20-1, the J call TRBJ2-2, with 10 bases matching TRBD1. CDR3 length: 16 residues. Germline V CDR1 and CDR2: DFQATT, SNEGSKA (reference sequence). The CDR3 is CSTRGPGQGYTGELFF. Here the CDR3 DNA reads TGCAGTACTAGGGGGCCGGGACAGGGGTACACCGGGGAGCTGTTTTTT.

The rearrangement joins TRBV7-2 to TRBJ2-5; tentatively, D is TRBD2 (6 bases). Germline values: CDR1 SGHTA, CDR2 FQGNSA. CDR3 length equals 15 residues. V lost 2 bases, J lost 0 bases, and 10 bases lay in between. CDR3 sequence reads: CASSLLSGDQETQYF. The CDR3 DNA follows: TGTGCCAGCAGCTTACTGTCGGGGGACCAAGAGACCCAGTACTTC.

This clonotype was counted a few times. The rearrangement joins TRBV20-1 to TRBJ1-5; no clear D. Germline-derived CDR1 and CDR2 are DFQATT and SNEGSKA (reference sequence). Trimming cost V 3 bases and J 3 bases, with 12 bases left between them. The CDR3 consists of 14 residues. DNA for the CDR3: TGCAGTGCTAGTTGGACTGACTCCAATCAGCCCCAGCATTTT. It codes for CSASWTDSNQPQHF.

This clonotype was seen more than once but under ten times. The genes are TRBV7-9 and TRBJ1-2; no clear D. With 1 base removed from V and 2 bases from J, the gap between germline ends came to 14 bases. This CDR3 region has 16 residues. The germline V gene encodes CDR1 SEHNR and CDR2 FQNEAQ (reference sequence). CDR3 region: CASSLGVDTGNYGYTF. The CDR3, as DNA: TGTGCCAGCAGCTTAGGCGTAGACACTGGAAACTATGGCTACACCTTC.

The chain combines TRBV14 with TRBJ2-1, with D hard to call. V lost 8 bases and J 4 bases, leaving 30 bases between the germline ends. The CDR3 has 19 amino acids. Germline assignment: CDR1 SGHDN and CDR2 FVKESK. CDR3: CASFNFGAPRPKVYNEQFF. CDR3 bases: TGTGCCAGCTTCAACTTCGGAGCCCCGAGACCAAAAGTTTACAATGAGCAGTTCTTC.

This rearrangement joins TRBV3-1 to TRBJ1-2; no clear D gene. V gave up 0 bases and J gave up 4 bases, with 12 bases separating them. Per germline, CDR1 LGHDT and CDR2 YNNKEL (reference sequence). CDR3 size: 15 residues. The CDR3 loop reads CASSQDLAGIYGYTF. The CDR3 DNA follows: TGTGCCAGCAGCCAAGATTTAGCGGGGATCTATGGCTACACCTTC.

The chain couples TRBV7-3 to TRBJ1-1; maybe TRBD1 (6 bases). Germline values: CDR1 SGHTA, CDR2 FQGTGA. The CDR3 loop spans 18 amino acids. With 3 bases removed from V and 0 bases from J, the gap between germline ends came to 20 bases. Written as DNA, the CDR3 is TGTGCCAGCAGCTTCCCCACGCCAAAAACAGGGATGAACACTGAAGCTTTCTTT. Translation gives CASSFPTPKTGMNTEAFF.

The genes are TRBV20-1 and TRBJ2-5, with TRBD1 matching 8 bases. The end of the DNA aligns better with TRBJ2-7, so the J call may be wrong. The CDR3 has 16 residues. Germline CDR1 is DFQATT and CDR2 is SNEGSKA (reference sequence). CDR3 nucleotides: TGCAGTGCTCCCCGGGACAGGTACGCCTCGGTCTACGAGCAGTACTTC. It translates to CSAPRDRYASVYEQYF.

The chain is built from TRBV7-9 and TRBJ1-1; D not resolved. Trimming took off 0 bases at V and 5 bases at J, with 19 bases between the two ends. Germline V gives CDR1 SEHNR, CDR2 FQNEAQ (reference sequence). CDR3 length equals 17 residues. The CDR3 nucleotides read TGTGCCAGCAGCTTAGCGGGATTGAGCACGGGCGGGACTGAAGCTTTCTTT. Translating gives CASSLAGLSTGGTEAFF. The whole variable domain, filled in from reference TRBV7-9 and TRBJ1-1, reads DTGVSQNPRHKITKRGQNVTFRCDPISEHNRLYWYRQTLGQGPEFLTYFQNEAQLEKSRLLSDRFSAERPKGSFSTLEIQRTEQGDSAMYLCASSLAGLSTGGTEAFFGQGTRLTVV.

This clonotype appeared a few times. The CDR3 DNA sequence: TGTGCCAGCTCACAACAATCCAGGACAACAGAGACCCAGTACTTC. It codes for CASSQQSRTTETQYF. The chain has TRBV18 and TRBJ2-5; perhaps TRBD1 as D (5 bases). V was clipped by 4 bases and J by 4 bases, with 16 bases between them. The CDR3 is 15 amino acids. CDR1 is KGHSH, CDR2 LQKENI, per germline.

This clonotype was picked up many times. V is TRBV7-2 and J is TRBJ2-1; D not certain. This CDR3 has 13 residues. V lost 6 bases, J lost 1 base, and 7 bases lay in between. Germline-derived CDR1 and CDR2 are SGHTA and FQGNSA. The CDR3, as DNA: TGTGCCAGCAGTAGTCAATCCTACAATGAGCAGTTCTTC. Amino acid sequence: CASSSQSYNEQFF. Variable domain in full (rest from reference TRBV7-2 and TRBJ2-1): GAGVSQSPSNKVTEKGKDVELRCDPISGHTALYWYRQSLGQGLEFLIYFQGNSAPDKSGLPSDRFSAERTGGSVSTLTIQRTQQEDSAVYLCASSSQSYNEQFFGPGTRLTVL.

In nucleotides, the CDR3 is TGCAGTGCTACCCCTTTCGGGACAAACAATCAGCCCCAGCATTTT. It yields the protein CSATPFGTNNQPQHF. The V and J genes are TRBV20-1 and TRBJ1-5, with D possibly matching TRBD1 (6 bases). V lost 4 bases and J lost 3, with 16 bases in between. The CDR3 is 15 residues long. Germline CDR1 and CDR2: DFQATT and SNEGSKA (reference sequence).